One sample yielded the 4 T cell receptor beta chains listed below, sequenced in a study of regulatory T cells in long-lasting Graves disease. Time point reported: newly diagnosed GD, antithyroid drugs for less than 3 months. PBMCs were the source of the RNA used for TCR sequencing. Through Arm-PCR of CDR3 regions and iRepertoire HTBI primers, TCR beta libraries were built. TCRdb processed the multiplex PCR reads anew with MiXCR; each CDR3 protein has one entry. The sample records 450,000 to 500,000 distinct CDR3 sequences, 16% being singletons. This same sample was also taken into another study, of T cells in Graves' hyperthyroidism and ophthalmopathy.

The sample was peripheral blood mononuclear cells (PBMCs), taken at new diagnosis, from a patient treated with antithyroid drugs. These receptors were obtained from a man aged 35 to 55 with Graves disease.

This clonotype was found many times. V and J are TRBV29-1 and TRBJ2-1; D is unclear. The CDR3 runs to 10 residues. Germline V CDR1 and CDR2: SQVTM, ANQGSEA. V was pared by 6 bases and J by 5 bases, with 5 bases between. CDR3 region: CSVANNEQFF. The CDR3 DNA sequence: TGCAGCGTAGCCAACAATGAGCAGTTCTTC.

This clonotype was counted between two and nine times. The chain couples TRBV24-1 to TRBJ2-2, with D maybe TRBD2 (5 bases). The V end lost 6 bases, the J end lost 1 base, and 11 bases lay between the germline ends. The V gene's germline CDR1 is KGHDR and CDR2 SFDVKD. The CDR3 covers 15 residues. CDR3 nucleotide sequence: TGTGCCACCAGTAGGGCAGGACTGAACACCGGGGAGCTGTTTTTT. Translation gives CATSRAGLNTGELFF.

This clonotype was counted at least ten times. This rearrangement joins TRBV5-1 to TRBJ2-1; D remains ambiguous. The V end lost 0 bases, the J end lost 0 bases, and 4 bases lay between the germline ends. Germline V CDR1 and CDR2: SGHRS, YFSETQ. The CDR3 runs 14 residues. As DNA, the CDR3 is TGCGCCAGCAGCTTGGATGCCTCCTACAATGAGCAGTTCTTC. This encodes CASSLDASYNEQFF.

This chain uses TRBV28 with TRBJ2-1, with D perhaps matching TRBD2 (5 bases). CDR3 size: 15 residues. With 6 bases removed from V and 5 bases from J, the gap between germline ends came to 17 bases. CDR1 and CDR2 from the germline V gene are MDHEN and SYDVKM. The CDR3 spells CASSLPVPGNNEQFF. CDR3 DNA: TGTGCCAGCAGCCTACCGGTCCCGGGGAACAATGAGCAGTTCTTC.